This entry lists 9 T cell receptor beta chains sequenced from one sample in a study of cytomegalovirus exposure and HLA in healthy donors. A multiplex PCR was run with 60 Vbeta primers and 13 Jbeta primers. Produced via immunoSEQ multiplex PCR; TCRdb's table is partial and in-frame only. The sample records over 150,000 clones, about 76% being singletons. Material for sequencing was PBMCs. These receptors were taken from a woman between 40 and 55 years old in good health and CMV-seropositive.

The V call is TRBV19, the J call TRBJ2-5, with 10 bases identical to TRBD1. In germline, CDR1 is LNHDA, CDR2 SQIVND (reference sequence). Losses at the gene ends were 5 bases for V and 7 bases for J; bases not matched to a gene: 13. The CDR3 is 16 amino acids. This CDR3 reads CASSSVVTGGGGTQYF. DNA for the CDR3: TGTGCCAGTAGTTCGGTCGTGACAGGGGGCGGAGGGACCCAGTACTTC.

This clone has only a few counts. The rearrangement links TRBV4-2 to TRBJ2-3, with TRBD2 identical over 9 bases. The CDR3 sequence is 15 residues long. Germline V CDR1 and CDR2: LGHNA, YNFKEQ. With V trimmed by 0 bases and J by 7 bases, 5 bases remained unmatched. CDR3 protein: CASSQETSGLYTQYF. Written as DNA, the CDR3 is TGTGCCAGCAGCCAAGAGACTAGCGGACTCTATACGCAGTATTTT.

This clone was seen a few times. The chain couples TRBV28 to TRBJ1-1; the match to TRBD1 covers 7 bases. Germline V gene data show CDR1 as MDHEN and CDR2 as SYDVKM. With 9 bases clipped from V and 0 bases from J, the junction kept 7 bases outside the gene matches. This CDR3 comprises 14 residues. As DNA, the CDR3 is TGTGCCAGTTCAGGGGGATCCATGAACACTGAAGCTTTCTTT. Translated: CASSGGSMNTEAFF.

The CDR3 DNA reads as TGTGCCAGCAGCTGGGGACTAGCGGGAAAAGAGACCCAGTACTTC. Residues: CASSWGLAGKETQYF. The J gene is TRBJ2-5, the V gene TRBV7-9, with 13 bases matching TRBD2. In germline, CDR1 is SEHNR, CDR2 FQNEAQ (reference sequence). V dropped 4 bases and J dropped 3; count of bases not matched to a gene: 2. CDR3 length: 15 residues.

This chain links TRBV19 with TRBJ2-2; D remains ambiguous. This CDR3 has 14 residues. Germline V gives CDR1 LNHDA, CDR2 SQIVND (reference sequence). Trimming left V 0 bases short and J 4 bases short, with 6 bases between. CDR3 sequence: CASSIEVSTGELFF. The CDR3 DNA reads TGTGCCAGTAGTATAGAGGTTAGCACCGGGGAGCTGTTTTTT.

The V and J genes are TRBV5-4 and TRBJ2-1, with TRBD2 identical over 7 bases. Germline V gene sequence: CDR1 SGHNT, CDR2 YYREEE (reference sequence). The CDR3 covers 15 residues. J gave up 3 bases and V 0 bases, and 3 bases lay outside the gene matches. The CDR3 DNA reads as TGTGCCAGCAGCTTGGAACTAGCGAGCTACAATGAGCAGTTCTTC. Its translation is CASSLELASYNEQFF.

V is TRBV4-2 and J is TRBJ2-1; D might be TRBD2 (5 bases). The germline gives CDR1 LGHNA, CDR2 YNFKEQ. V dropped 1 base and J dropped 0 bases, with 7 bases sitting between them. The CDR3 covers 15 residues. This chain's CDR3 is CASSQASSSYNEQFF. For the CDR3, the DNA is TGTGCCAGCAGCCAAGCTAGCAGCTCCTACAATGAGCAGTTCTTC.

The genes are TRBV4-1 and TRBJ2-3; 15 bases fit TRBD2. The J segment lost 4 bases and the V segment lost 0 bases, leaving 11 bases of the junction unmatched. Germline V CDR1 and CDR2: MGHRA, YSYEKL. The CDR3 is made up of 20 amino acids. The CDR3 loop is CASSQDRRTSGRAVADTQYF. CDR3 nucleotide sequence: TGCGCCAGCAGCCAAGATCGGAGGACTAGCGGGAGGGCCGTTGCAGATACGCAGTATTTT.

The chain joins TRBV7-9 to TRBJ2-7, with D perhaps matching TRBD1 (6 bases). V was clipped by 1 base and J by 7 bases, with 11 bases between them. CDR1 is SEHNR and CDR2 is FQNEAQ in the germline V gene (reference sequence). This CDR3 comprises 13 residues. The CDR3 DNA is TGTGCCAGCAGCTTAGAAGTAAGGGGGGAGCAGTACTTC. Amino acid sequence: CASSLEVRGEQYF.